The next 23 T cell receptor beta chains were all read from a single sample in a study of T-cell memory formation after mild COVID-19 listed by TCRdb under 2021. The library was prepared using 5' RACE. The data were produced on an Illumina NovaSeq 6000. Clones were called with MiXCR by TCRdb after fastp trimmed the public reads at Q25, and only in-frame beta chains were retained. Rows are unified per CDR3 protein, each entry keeping the most common DNA and genes. Present in this sample are some 120,000 distinct CDR3 sequences, approximately 16% of which were seen just once. The biggest ten clones account for about 15% of the sample. Sequences were obtained from PBMCs or a T cell subset sorted from them (not recorded which). These receptors originate from an adult woman who had mild COVID-19 (a few samples of this study predate the infection). The sample titles of this study are shuffled in the database, so cell type and time point are left out; the donor was told from shared clones.

In its sample, this clonotype was seen a few times. The chain has TRBV20-1 and TRBJ2-5, with 11 bases lining up with TRBD2. The CDR3 has 14 residues. The junction had 3 bases not matched to a gene; V was cut back by 3 bases and J by 3 bases. The germline V gene encodes CDR1 DFQATT and CDR2 SNEGSKA (reference sequence). CDR3 loop: CSARIAGGKETQYF. The CDR3 nucleotides read TGCAGTGCTAGGATAGCGGGGGGGAAAGAGACCCAGTACTTC.

This clonotype was seen a few times. The chain is built from TRBV4-2 and TRBJ2-5; no clear D. Germline CDR1 reads LGHNA; CDR2 reads YNFKEQ. The CDR3 is 16 amino acids. Trimming stripped 0 bases from V and 2 bases from J, with 13 bases between. The CDR3 DNA is TGTGCCAGCAGCCAAGATTTCGGCCGTATTCAAGAGACCCAGTACTTC. Residues: CASSQDFGRIQETQYF.

This clonotype showed up just a few times. The chain is built from TRBV15 and TRBJ2-1; possibly TRBD2 for D (6 bases). The ends were cut back, 0 bases at V and 9 bases at J, with 18 bases in the middle. This CDR3 spans 16 amino acids. Per germline, CDR1 LNHNV and CDR2 YYDKDF (reference sequence). DNA for the CDR3: TGTGCCACCAGCAGAGATCATCGGGAGTTGGGGGTTGAGCAGTTCTTC. It yields the protein CATSRDHRELGVEQFF.

The CDR3 nucleotides read TGTGCCAGCGCCACCGGGACAGGGCCCTTCGAGCAGTACTTC. Protein: CASATGTGPFEQYF. The gene calls are TRBV6-5 and TRBJ2-7, with TRBD1 identical over 9 bases. Germline V CDR1 and CDR2: MNHEY, SVGAGI. Trimming removed 8 bases from V and 6 bases from J; junction bases left unmatched: 11. The CDR3 consists of 14 residues.

The CDR3 is CASQWREAQHEQYF. For the CDR3, the DNA is TGTGCCAGCCAGTGGCGGGAGGCCCAGCACGAGCAGTACTTC. The genes are TRBV11-3 and TRBJ2-7, with TRBD2 matching 8 bases. V trimming: 8 bases; J trimming: 5 bases; junction bases outside the gene matches: 11. Germline V gene lookup returns CDR1 SGHNT and CDR2 YENEEA. The CDR3 is 14 residues long.

The V and J genes are TRBV30 and TRBJ2-2, with TRBD2 as a possible D gene (6 bases). The V gene lost 4 bases and the J gene lost 8 bases, with 17 bases spanning the gap. CDR1 and CDR2 (germline): GTSNPN, SVGIG (reference sequence). CDR3 length: 14 amino acids. The CDR3 here is CAWNQGAGRGELFF. The CDR3, as DNA: TGTGCCTGGAATCAGGGTGCGGGGCGGGGGGAGCTGTTTTTT. The full variable domain, rest sourced from reference TRBV30 and TRBJ2-2, is SQTIHQWPATLVQPVGSPLSLECTVEGTSNPNLYWYRQAAGRGLQLLFYSVGIGQISSEVPQNLSASRPQDRQFILSSKKLLLSDSGFYLCAWNQGAGRGELFFGEGSRLTVL.

The table lists this clonotype with a few counts. This sequence joins TRBV7-9 and TRBJ1-4; 8 positions match TRBD1. The CDR3 runs 16 residues. The V segment lost 3 bases and the J segment 2 bases; nucleotides outside the gene matches: 5. Germline V gene sequence: CDR1 SEHNR, CDR2 FQNEAQ (reference sequence). CDR3 in DNA: TGTGCCAGCAGCTTCAACGGACAGGGCACTAATGAAAAACTGTTTTTT. This gives the protein CASSFNGQGTNEKLFF. The variable domain in full, completed from reference TRBV7-9 and TRBJ1-4, reads DTGVSQNPRHKITKRGQNVTFRCDPISEHNRLYWYRQTLGQGPEFLTYFQNEAQLEKSRLLSDRFSAERPKGSFSTLEIQRTEQGDSAMYLCASSFNGQGTNEKLFFGSGTQLSVL.

This rearrangement joins TRBV12-3 or TRBV12-4 to TRBJ2-3; weak D call: TRBD2 (6 bases). The V and J ends lost 5 bases and 6 bases respectively, with 15 bases between them. The CDR3 consists of 14 residues. The DNA for the CDR3 is TGTGCCAGCAGTCCACAGCGGGTCTCCGATACGCAGTATTTT. Protein product: CASSPQRVSDTQYF.

CDR3 protein: CASSPVPGTGADTQYF. CDR3 nucleotide sequence: TGTGCCAGCAGCCCGGTTCCCGGGACAGGGGCAGATACGCAGTATTTT. V is TRBV7-8 and J is TRBJ2-3, with TRBD1 matching over 10 bases. The CDR3 runs to 16 residues. CDR1 is SGHVS, CDR2 FQNEAQ, per germline. V shed 5 bases, J shed 4 bases, and the junction held 9 bases outside the gene matches.

The rearrangement uses TRBV18 and TRBJ1-2, with TRBD1 identical over 10 bases. The CDR3 is 17 amino acids. V shed 2 bases and J 3 bases; nucleotides not matched to a gene: 9. In germline, CDR1 is KGHSH, CDR2 LQKENI. CDR3 sequence reads: CASSPMGQGSYDYGYTF. The DNA for the CDR3 is TGTGCCAGCTCACCAATGGGACAGGGGTCTTATGACTATGGCTACACCTTC.

This clonotype was counted a few times. V is TRBV4-2 and J is TRBJ1-1; D unresolved. This CDR3 has 17 amino acids. From germline, CDR1 is LGHNA and CDR2 YNFKEQ. V was cut by 6 bases and J by 0 bases, with 20 bases left in between. The CDR3 bases are TGTGCCAGCAGTCGACCCGGGCAGGCATTGATGAACACTGAAGCTTTCTTT. Translation: CASSRPGQALMNTEAFF.

This clonotype was counted a few times. The chain has TRBV12-3 or TRBV12-4 and TRBJ1-2, with D perhaps matching TRBD1 (6 bases). The CDR3 is 13 amino acids. Between the trimmed V and J ends, which lost 7 bases and 4 bases, there was a span of 13 bases. The CDR3 region is CASITTGSYGYTF. CDR3 in DNA: TGTGCCAGCATTACCACAGGGAGCTATGGCTACACCTTC.

The chain employs TRBV7-2 and TRBJ1-1; weak D call: TRBD1 (6 bases). Trimming left V 2 bases short and J 1 base short, with 14 bases between. The CDR3 consists of 16 residues. Germline-derived CDR1 and CDR2 are SGHTA and FQGNSA. The chain's CDR3 is CASSLNYGGPNTEAFF. The CDR3 DNA reads as TGTGCCAGCAGCTTAAACTATGGGGGGCCGAACACTGAAGCTTTCTTT. The entire variable domain, with the rest obtained from reference TRBV7-2 and TRBJ1-1, is as follows: GAGVSQSPSNKVTEKGKDVELRCDPISGHTALYWYRQSLGQGLEFLIYFQGNSAPDKSGLPSDRFSAERTGGSVSTLTIQRTQQEDSAVYLCASSLNYGGPNTEAFFGQGTRLTVV.

This clonotype was picked up a small number of times. V and J are TRBV20-1 and TRBJ1-1; D is undetermined. There are 14 residues in the CDR3. CDR1 and CDR2 (germline): DFQATT, SNEGSKA (reference sequence). Trimming removed 7 bases from V and 3 bases from J, with 18 bases in between. The chain's CDR3 is CSGSIREVHTEAFF. In DNA, the CDR3 is TGCAGTGGATCCATAAGGGAGGTCCACACTGAAGCTTTCTTT.

This clonotype has only a few counts. V is TRBV6-2 or TRBV6-3 and J is TRBJ2-1; possibly TRBD1 for D (5 bases). Trimming stripped 7 bases from V and 6 bases from J, with 16 bases between. Per the germline V gene, CDR1 is MNHEY and CDR2 is SVGEGT. The CDR3 runs 14 residues. CDR3 protein: CASKQGPGSNEQFF. The CDR3 region has the DNA TGTGCCAGCAAGCAGGGCCCAGGTAGCAATGAGCAGTTCTTC.

The table lists this clonotype with many counts. The rearrangement links TRBV5-1 to TRBJ2-1; 11 nucleotides agree with TRBD2. Germline assignment: CDR1 SGHRS and CDR2 YFSETQ. The CDR3 totals 15 residues. The junction had 4 bases not matched to a gene; V was cut back by 4 bases and J by 4 bases. The CDR3 sequence is CASSPGLAGYNEQFF. In DNA, the CDR3 is TGCGCCAGCAGCCCCGGACTAGCGGGTTACAATGAGCAGTTCTTC.

This clonotype appeared a few times. The V gene is TRBV7-8, the J gene TRBJ2-1; 8 bases are a match to TRBD2. The CDR3 sequence is 19 residues long. Unmatched junction bases numbered 15, after V lost 5 bases and J lost 0 bases. Looked up from germline, CDR1 is SGHVS and CDR2 is FQNEAQ. CDR3 in amino acids: CASSTPESQRGSSYNEQFF. CDR3 coding DNA: TGTGCCAGCAGCACCCCTGAGTCCCAGCGGGGGAGCTCCTACAATGAGCAGTTCTTC.

Only a few counts were recorded for this clonotype. V is TRBV12-3 or TRBV12-4 and J is TRBJ1-4, with D tentatively TRBD1 (6 bases). The CDR3 loop spans 17 amino acids. V was pared by 3 bases and J by 0 bases, with 14 bases between. The CDR3 DNA is TGTGCCAGCAGTTTGGAGGACAGCCTACCAACTAATGAAAAACTGTTTTTT. This gives the protein CASSLEDSLPTNEKLFF.

The chain recombines TRBV3-1 with TRBJ1-5; weak D call: TRBD1 (6 bases). CDR1 is LGHDT, CDR2 YNNKEL, per germline (reference sequence). The CDR3 sequence is 15 residues long. Trimming took off 1 base at V and 9 bases at J, with 16 bases between the two ends. In DNA, the CDR3 is TGTGCCAGCAGCCAAGTAGGGGGGATGGGGGTGCCCCAGCATTTT. As protein: CASSQVGGMGVPQHF.

This chain uses TRBV19 with TRBJ2-7; 7 positions agree with TRBD1. The germline gives CDR1 LNHDA, CDR2 SQIVND (reference sequence). J was trimmed by 6 bases and V by 3 bases; bases with no gene match: 5. This CDR3 contains 13 residues. The chain's CDR3 is CASSILTGAEQYF. Written as DNA, the CDR3 is TGTGCCAGTAGTATCCTCACAGGGGCCGAGCAGTACTTC.

V usage is TRBV7-9 and J usage is TRBJ2-1; 9 bases are a match to TRBD1. CDR1 is SEHNR, CDR2 FQNEAQ, per germline (reference sequence). The CDR3 runs to 14 residues. The V segment lost 4 bases and the J segment 9 bases; nucleotides outside the gene matches: 7. CDR3 in DNA: TGTGCCAGCAGCTCCTCGGGACAGGGTACTGAGCAGTTCTTC. This gives the protein CASSSSGQGTEQFF.

This clonotype was found a few times. This chain connects TRBV7-2 to TRBJ2-1; D not certain. This CDR3 has 14 residues. The V and J ends lost 5 bases and 2 bases respectively, with 10 bases between them. Germline CDR1 is SGHTA and CDR2 is FQGNSA. CDR3 DNA sequence: TGTGCCAGCAGCCGCGACTCCGCCTACAATGAGCAGTTCTTC. Residues: CASSRDSAYNEQFF.

This clonotype was counted at least ten times. The V and J genes are TRBV2 and TRBJ2-1, with D possibly matching TRBD2 (5 bases). Trimming pared 8 bases from V and 0 bases from J, leaving 11 bases between. This CDR3 is built from 14 residues. Germline CDR1 and CDR2: SNHLY and FYNNEI. The CDR3 DNA sequence: TGTGCCAGCGATGGAGAGGGCTCCTACAATGAGCAGTTCTTC. Translation: CASDGEGSYNEQFF.